The rows below give T cell receptor beta chains drawn from one sample of a study of shared clonotypes between healthy human individuals. Sequencing was performed with immunoSEQ multiplex PCR; in TCRdb, only in-frame clones are kept and a portion is missing. Seen here are about 2.1 million clones, around 93% observed once, and the top ten hold over 1.5%. Sequencing used naive CD8+ T cells from PBMCs. Receptors were obtained from a man between 18 and 35 years old in good health. Some clones in this sample may be carry-over from other donors' samples. Each CDR3 is given with its conserved first and last residue. Fields, in order: V gene, J gene, D gene, clone size, CDR3 protein, CDR3 DNA. D genes are given only for firm matches. Size values are once, few and many counts, or a class for expanded clones, and some rows have none.

V: TRBV4-3; J: TRBJ2-7; D: .; size: .; CDR3: CASSQVAGVDYEQYF; DNA: TGCGCCAGCAGCCAAGTAGCTGGGGTTGACTACGAGCAGTACTTC
V: TRBV11-3; J: TRBJ2-5; D: TRBD1; size: once; CDR3: CASSSPGTGETQYF; DNA: TGTGCCAGCAGCTCTCCCGGGACAGGGGAGACCCAGTACTTC
V: TRBV27; J: TRBJ1-6; D: .; size: .; CDR3: CASSRGDRSPLHF; DNA: TGTGCCAGCAGTCGAGGGGACCGTTCACCCCTCCACTTT
V: TRBV11-1; J: TRBJ1-5; D: .; size: once; CDR3: CASSLPGMDQPQHF; DNA: TGTGCCAGCAGCTTACCGGGTATGGATCAGCCCCAGCATTTT
V: TRBV28; J: TRBJ1-1; D: .; size: .; CDR3: CASSLGTSANTEAFF; DNA: TGTGCCAGCAGTTTGGGTACATCCGCGAACACTGAAGCTTTCTTT
V: TRBV7-9; J: TRBJ2-3; D: .; size: .; CDR3: CASSLPTDTQYF; DNA: TGTGCCAGCAGCTTACCCACAGATACGCAGTATTTT
V: TRBV4-1; J: TRBJ2-7; D: TRBD2; size: .; CDR3: CASSQDQSGTNYEQYF; DNA: TGCGCCAGCAGCCAAGACCAGAGTGGGACTAACTACGAGCAGTACTTC
V: TRBV5-1; J: TRBJ1-5; D: .; size: .; CDR3: CASSPEGGNQPQHF; DNA: TGCGCCAGCAGCCCTGAGGGTGGCAATCAGCCCCAGCATTTT
V: TRBV21-1; J: TRBJ2-7; D: .; size: .; CDR3: CASSKGEKQYF; DNA: TGTGCCAGCAGCAAAGGGGAAAAGCAGTACTTC
V: TRBV7-6; J: TRBJ2-7; D: .; size: .; CDR3: CASSLEDAVASYEQYF; DNA: TGTGCCAGCAGCTTAGAGGACGCGGTAGCCTCCTACGAGCAGTACTTC
V: TRBV6-5; J: TRBJ1-6; D: .; size: .; CDR3: CASRAPSSYNSPLHF; DNA: TGTGCCAGCAGAGCACCGAGCTCCTATAATTCACCCCTCCACTTT
V: TRBV6-5; J: TRBJ2-7; D: .; size: .; CDR3: CASRQGEQYF; DNA: TGTGCCAGCCGACAAGGCGAGCAGTACTTC
V: TRBV27; J: TRBJ2-1; D: .; size: .; CDR3: CASSLSTEGPEQFF; DNA: TGTGCCAGCAGTTTATCGACAGAAGGGCCTGAGCAGTTCTTC
V: TRBV2; J: TRBJ1-5; D: TRBD1; size: .; CDR3: CASRDREGQPQHF; DNA: TGTGCCAGCAGGGACAGGGAGGGACAGCCCCAGCATTTT
V: TRBV6-5; J: TRBJ2-3; D: .; size: .; CDR3: CASSAQYSSTDTQYF; DNA: TGTGCCAGCAGTGCCCAGTACTCTAGCACAGATACGCAGTATTTT
V: TRBV6-1; J: TRBJ2-2; D: .; size: .; CDR3: CASSASRTQNTGELFF; DNA: TGTGCCAGCAGTGCCTCCCGGACACAGAACACCGGGGAGCTGTTTTTT
V: TRBV27; J: TRBJ2-3; D: TRBD2; size: .; CDR3: CASSFLGASGGTDTQYF; DNA: TGTGCCAGCAGTTTCCTCGGGGCTAGCGGGGGCACAGATACGCAGTATTTT
V: TRBV5-1; J: TRBJ2-1; D: .; size: .; CDR3: CASSLGGRNEQFF; DNA: TGCGCCAGCAGCTTGGGTGGGCGGAATGAGCAGTTCTTC
V: TRBV5-4; J: TRBJ2-5; D: TRBD2; size: once; CDR3: CASSPLWGGETQYF; DNA: TGTGCCAGCAGCCCGCTTTGGGGGGGGGAGACCCAGTACTTC
V: TRBV19; J: TRBJ2-2; D: .; size: few; CDR3: CASTNTGELFF; DNA: TGTGCCAGTACAAACACCGGGGAGCTGTTTTTT
V: TRBV5-8; J: TRBJ1-2; D: TRBD1; size: .; CDR3: CASRDGGPGTVSLRGYGYTF; DNA: TGTGCCAGCAGGGACGGGGGACCCGGGACAGTGTCGCTCCGGGGGTATGGCTACACCTTC
V: TRBV4-1; J: TRBJ1-1; D: TRBD1; size: once; CDR3: CASSQGTGAPGTEAFF; DNA: TGCGCCAGCAGCCAAGGGACAGGGGCGCCAGGCACTGAAGCTTTCTTT
V: TRBV7-9; J: TRBJ2-2; D: .; size: .; CDR3: CASSTARTANTGELFF; DNA: TGTGCCAGCAGCACCGCTCGGACAGCGAACACCGGGGAGCTGTTTTTT
V: TRBV9; J: TRBJ1-2; D: TRBD1; size: .; CDR3: CASSEDRGYGYTF; DNA: TGTGCCAGCAGCGAGGACAGGGGCTACGGCTACACCTTC
V: TRBV10-3; J: TRBJ2-5; D: .; size: .; CDR3: CAISDTSRETQYF; DNA: TGTGCCATCAGTGATACGAGCAGGGAGACCCAGTACTTC
V: TRBV9; J: TRBJ2-7; D: .; size: .; CDR3: CASSVNGRVLDEQYF; DNA: TGTGCCAGCAGCGTAAATGGGCGGGTCTTAGACGAGCAGTACTTC
V: TRBV4-3; J: TRBJ2-7; D: .; size: .; CDR3: CASSQDIRAYEQYF; DNA: TGCGCCAGCAGCCAAGATATTCGGGCTTATGAGCAGTACTTC
V: TRBV27; J: TRBJ2-2; D: TRBD2; size: .; CDR3: CASSPYSGRVIAGELFF; DNA: TGTGCCAGCAGTCCCTATAGCGGGAGAGTAATCGCCGGGGAGCTGTTTTTT
V: TRBV27; J: TRBJ2-7; D: TRBD1; size: .; CDR3: CASSYTGTGAEQYF; DNA: TGTGCCAGCAGTTACACCGGGACAGGGGCCGAGCAGTACTTC
V: TRBV5-4; J: TRBJ2-3; D: TRBD2; size: .; CDR3: CASRPAPGLASDTQYF; DNA: TGTGCCAGCAGACCCGCCCCAGGACTAGCTTCAGATACGCAGTATTTT
V: TRBV4-3; J: TRBJ2-1; D: TRBD2; size: .; CDR3: CASSYRLASNEQFF; DNA: TGCGCCAGCAGCTACCGACTAGCCTCCAATGAGCAGTTCTTC
V: TRBV5-1; J: TRBJ2-1; D: TRBD2; size: .; CDR3: CASSLAGGSNEQFF; DNA: TGCGCCAGCAGCTTAGCGGGAGGAAGCAATGAGCAGTTCTTC
V: TRBV6-5; J: TRBJ1-6; D: .; size: .; CDR3: CASSYQQGDSPLHF; DNA: TGTGCCAGCAGTTATCAACAGGGAGATTCACCCCTCCACTTT
V: TRBV9; J: TRBJ1-4; D: TRBD1; size: .; CDR3: CASSVRDRGRSKEKLFF; DNA: TGTGCCAGCAGCGTCCGGGACAGGGGGAGGTCGAAGGAAAAACTGTTTTTT
V: TRBV7-9; J: TRBJ2-7; D: TRBD1; size: .; CDR3: CASSLKTGAYEQYF; DNA: TGTGCCAGCAGCTTAAAAACAGGGGCCTACGAGCAGTACTTC
V: TRBV19; J: TRBJ2-7; D: TRBD1; size: .; CDR3: CASSIRTGVSYEQYF; DNA: TGTGCCAGTAGTATTAGGACAGGGGTGAGCTACGAGCAGTACTTC
V: TRBV29-1; J: TRBJ2-1; D: TRBD1; size: .; CDR3: CSVDPKARPGTGNEQFF; DNA: TGCAGCGTTGACCCCAAGGCCCGTCCCGGGACAGGGAATGAGCAGTTCTTC
V: TRBV6-5; J: TRBJ1-2; D: .; size: .; CDR3: CASSYSPGHYGYTF; DNA: TGTGCCAGCAGTTACTCCCCCGGCCACTATGGCTACACCTTC
V: TRBV4-1; J: TRBJ1-2; D: .; size: .; CDR3: CASSPPGGLSYGYTF; DNA: TGCGCCAGCAGCCCCCCGGGGGGGTTAAGTTATGGCTACACCTTC
V: TRBV7-9; J: TRBJ1-2; D: .; size: .; CDR3: CASSLAGHYGYTF; DNA: TGTGCCAGCAGCTTAGCGGGACATTATGGCTACACCTTC
V: TRBV2; J: TRBJ2-3; D: TRBD2; size: once; CDR3: CASSVPRGGGGRALDTQYF; DNA: TGTGCCAGCAGCGTCCCCCGTGGGGGGGGCGGGAGGGCTTTAGATACGCAGTATTTT
V: TRBV19; J: TRBJ2-5; D: TRBD2; size: .; CDR3: CASTAGLAGMETQYF; DNA: TGTGCCAGTACCGCGGGACTAGCGGGAATGGAGACCCAGTACTTC
V: TRBV7-6; J: TRBJ2-1; D: TRBD2; size: .; CDR3: CASSLTSGRIYNEQFF; DNA: TGTGCCAGCAGCTTGACTAGCGGGAGGATCTACAATGAGCAGTTCTTC
V: TRBV28; J: TRBJ2-2; D: .; size: .; CDR3: CASSPDTFLTGELFF; DNA: TGTGCCAGCAGTCCCGACACATTCCTCACCGGGGAGCTGTTTTTT
V: TRBV29-1; J: TRBJ2-5; D: .; size: .; CDR3: CSVVPAEPMTQYF; DNA: TGCAGCGTTGTCCCAGCTGAACCCATGACCCAGTACTTC